This T cell receptor beta chain was profiled in a study of patients and donors after allogeneic stem cell transplantation (dated by TCRdb to 2018 to 2020). The junction shows trimming of 3 bases on V and 5 bases on J, and the gene matches do not reach 6 bases of it. The CDR3 spans 15 residues, from the cysteine through the phenylalanine. Only the CDR3 part of the read is kept: 45 bases, read in frame from the first base. Libraries were made using RT-PCR. Sequencing took place on a NextSeq 550. The public reads were quality trimmed at Q25 with fastp and then assembled into clones with MiXCR by TCRdb, keeping productive beta chains. Under each unique CDR3 protein, matching rows form one entry showing the most common genes and DNA. The table for this sample lists about a million distinct CDR3 sequences; about a sixth of them were counted only once. The leading ten clones occupy 5% to 6.5% of the sample.

In this sample, this clonotype turned up a few times. The antigen it binds to is not known. Base qualities are not at hand, and no much larger clone is one base apart. Sequencing was performed on blood, either unsorted or a sorted T cell fraction (not recorded which). This sequence uses TRBV12-3 or TRBV12-4 and TRBJ2-1, and 8 junctional nucleotides match TRBD2. The receptor comes from a human donor who was either an allogeneic HSCT recipient or a stem cell or donor lymphocyte infusion donor (not recorded which). It is not recorded whose cells these are; they may come from a transplant donor. In nucleotides, the sequence is TGTGCCAGCAGTTTCTTGACTAGCGTCCACAATGAGCAGTTCTTC. Its protein reads: CASSFLTSVHNEQFF.